Below, 22 T cell receptor beta chains from the same sample are listed, as sequenced in a study of human T cells and chemical hapten exposure. TCRdb used MiXCR to reprocess the 5' RACE reads, holding one entry per CDR3 protein. In the table there are under 150,000 distinct CDR3 sequences, around 20% of which are singletons. Someone pulled total RNA out of unfractionated whole blood. The origin of the receptors is a human donor in good health.

This clonotype was detected ten times or more. V usage is TRBV25-1 and J usage is TRBJ2-4, with D unclear. CDR1 is MGHDK and CDR2 is SYGVNS in the germline V gene. The CDR3 is 14 residues long. V was cut by 5 bases and J by 2 bases, with 10 bases left in between. CDR3 sequence reads: CASSPLVPKNIQYF. The CDR3 bases are TGTGCCAGCAGTCCGCTAGTGCCCAAAAACATTCAGTACTTC.

Only a few counts were recorded for this clonotype. The chain carries TRBV27 and TRBJ1-1, with 10 bases fitting TRBD1. The CDR3 length is 17 residues. CDR1 and CDR2 from the germline V gene are MNHEY and SMNVEV (reference sequence). The J segment lost 6 bases and the V segment lost 4 bases, leaving 14 bases of the junction unmatched. CDR3 protein: CASSSPGQGPTRAEAFF. DNA of the CDR3: TGTGCCAGCAGTTCGCCGGGACAGGGGCCTACAAGGGCTGAAGCTTTCTTT.

This clonotype was seen more than once but under ten times. CDR3 DNA sequence: TGCGCCAGCAGCCAAGCAAGTCTGGACTCTATCTATGAGCAGTTCTTC. Translated: CASSQASLDSIYEQFF. The chain links TRBV4-1 to TRBJ2-1; D perhaps matches TRBD2 (5 bases). This CDR3 contains 16 residues. The V and J ends lost 1 base and 8 bases respectively, with 18 bases between them. Germline-derived CDR1 and CDR2 are MGHRA and YSYEKL.

This clonotype has more than one count but fewer than ten. V usage is TRBV5-1 and J usage is TRBJ2-3; no definite D call. Looked up from germline, CDR1 is SGHRS and CDR2 is YFSETQ. The CDR3 runs to 11 residues. The V and J ends lost 0 bases and 6 bases respectively, with 2 bases between them. As DNA, the CDR3 is TGCGCCAGCAGCTTGGATGATACGCAGTATTTT. Translated, it gives CASSLDDTQYF.

This clonotype has a handful of counts. V usage is TRBV6-2 or TRBV6-3 and J usage is TRBJ2-1; D is ambiguous. Germline assignment: CDR1 MNHEY and CDR2 SVGEGT. V was cut by 9 bases and J by 0 bases, with 15 bases left in between. The CDR3 runs 15 residues. CDR3 nucleotides: TGTGCCAGTAGAAGGGCCTCGAGCTCCTACAATGAGCAGTTCTTC. Translation gives CASRRASSSYNEQFF.

The DNA of the CDR3 is TGTGCCAGCAAGGCGGGTCTGCCTAGCAATCAGCCCCAGCATTTT. Amino acid sequence: CASKAGLPSNQPQHF. The rearrangement uses TRBV12-3 or TRBV12-4 and TRBJ1-5; D not certain. The CDR3 totals 15 residues. Trimming pared 7 bases from V and 0 bases from J, leaving 13 bases between.

The chain couples TRBV5-1 to TRBJ1-3; perhaps TRBD1 as D (6 bases). The CDR3 totals 14 residues. V was trimmed by 4 bases and J by 1 base, leaving 9 bases between them. Looked up from germline, CDR1 is SGHRS and CDR2 is YFSETQ. CDR3 residues: CASSPDSSGNTIYF. The CDR3 DNA reads TGCGCCAGCAGCCCGGACAGTTCTGGAAACACCATATATTTT.

V is TRBV29-1 and J is TRBJ2-3, with 10 nucleotides matching TRBD1. Losses at the gene ends were 3 bases for V and 1 base for J; bases not matched to a gene: 4. This CDR3 comprises 15 residues. Germline CDR1 and CDR2: SQVTM and ANQGSEA. The CDR3: CSVERGTGGTDTQYF. CDR3 nucleotides: TGCAGCGTTGAGAGGGGGACAGGGGGCACAGATACGCAGTATTTT.

Worth noting for this clonotype: The final CDR3 position lacks the conserved phenylalanine or tryptophan, pointing to a likely read error. The DNA is left out, because the CDR3 cannot be placed on it with certainty; the CDR3 is given as TCRdb lists it. The V call is TRBV4-1, the J call TRBJ1-3; the table's TRBD1 call for D was not verified on the DNA. Germline CDR1 MGHRA, CDR2 YSYEKL. The CDR3 comprises 10 residues, both ends counted. CDR3 protein: CASSQFPLRD.

This CDR3 reads CARSIRDFPSFGELFF. CDR3 in DNA: TGTGCCAGATCAATTAGGGATTTCCCTTCCTTCGGGGAGCTGTTTTTT. This chain joins TRBV6-6 and TRBJ2-2, with D uncertain. With 9 bases removed from V and 7 bases from J, the gap between germline ends came to 24 bases. The CDR3 runs to 16 residues. CDR1 and CDR2 from the germline V gene are MNHNY and SVGAGI (reference sequence).

This clonotype has just a few counts. CDR3 in DNA: TGTGCCAGCAGCTCGGGACAGCGAAGAGATACGCAGTATTTT. The encoded protein is CASSSGQRRDTQYF. The chain links TRBV11-2 to TRBJ2-3; the match to TRBD1 covers 7 bases. Per germline, CDR1 SGHAT and CDR2 FQNNGV. J lost 5 bases, V lost 4 bases, and 6 bases had no gene match. This CDR3 is built from 14 residues.

This clonotype was seen a few times. The rearrangement links TRBV5-1 to TRBJ1-2, with 8 bases fitting TRBD1. Germline V CDR1 and CDR2: SGHRS, YFSETQ. Trimming at V came to 3 bases and at J to 5 bases, leaving 12 bases not matched to a gene. The CDR3 loop spans 16 amino acids. CDR3 nucleotides: TGCGCCAGCAGCTCGTTACGGGGACAGGCACCATATGGCTACACCTTC. It codes for CASSSLRGQAPYGYTF.

The genes are TRBV4-1 and TRBJ2-3; possibly TRBD2 for D (5 bases). The V and J ends lost 2 bases and 4 bases respectively, with 10 bases between them. This CDR3 comprises 14 residues. CDR1 MGHRA and CDR2 YSYEKL come from the germline V gene. The CDR3 nucleotides are TGCGCCAGCAGCCAACCCACTAGGGCAGATACGCAGTATTTT. Residues: CASSQPTRADTQYF.

J is TRBJ1-5 and V is TRBV28; D is unresolved. Germline CDR1 reads MDHEN; CDR2 reads SYDVKM. The CDR3 extends over 15 amino acids. V lost 2 bases and J lost 1, with 9 bases in between. The chain's CDR3 is CASSLEGDSNQPQHF. In DNA form, the CDR3 reads TGTGCCAGCAGTTTAGAGGGAGACAGCAATCAGCCCCAGCATTTT.

This clonotype was picked up one time. The chain is built from TRBV4-1 and TRBJ2-5; no clear D gene. V lost 0 bases to trimming and J lost 4 bases, with 3 bases between them. This CDR3 spans 12 amino acids. Germline lookup yields CDR1 MGHRA and CDR2 YSYEKL. The chain's CDR3 is CASSQDRETQYF. The CDR3 coding sequence is TGCGCCAGCAGCCAAGATCGAGAGACCCAGTACTTC.

V is TRBV28 and J is TRBJ2-6; 9 bases are a match to TRBD1. The CDR3 loop spans 20 amino acids. The germline V gene has CDR1 MDHEN and CDR2 SYDVKM. The J segment lost 1 base and the V segment lost 7 bases, leaving 17 bases of the junction unmatched. In DNA form, the CDR3 reads TGTGCCAGCATTACCGCCCTCGGGACAGGGCAACAGTCTGGGGCCAACGTCCTGACTTTC. Translation: CASITALGTGQQSGANVLTF. Looking up the rest from reference TRBV28 and TRBJ2-6 gives the full variable domain: DVKVTQSSRYLVKRTGEKVFLECVQDMDHENMFWYRQDPGLGLRLIYFSYDVKMKEKGDIPEGYSVSREKKERFSLILESASTNQTSMYLCASITALGTGQQSGANVLTFGAGSRLTVL.

J is TRBJ2-5 and V is TRBV7-8, with TRBD2 as a possible D gene (5 bases). The length of the CDR3 is 14 residues. CDR1 SGHVS and CDR2 FQNEAQ come from the germline V gene. V shed 5 bases and J shed 2 bases, with 12 bases lying between them. Here the CDR3 reads CASSPRGFQETQYF. The CDR3, as DNA: TGTGCCAGCAGCCCCCGGGGATTTCAAGAGACCCAGTACTTC.

V is TRBV28 and J is TRBJ2-7; 7 bases match TRBD2. CDR3 length equals 16 residues. Losses at the gene ends were 4 bases for V and 2 bases for J; bases not matched to a gene: 11. From germline, CDR1 is MDHEN and CDR2 SYDVKM. DNA for the CDR3: TGTGCCAGCAGTTGGCTAGCGGACTATTACGCCTACGAGCAGTACTTC. Translating gives CASSWLADYYAYEQYF.

The CDR3 DNA reads as TGTGCCAGCAGTTTTCGGGAGCTAACCTACAATGAGCAGTTCTTC. Translation gives CASSFRELTYNEQFF. The chain is built from TRBV12-3 or TRBV12-4 and TRBJ2-1, with D perhaps matching TRBD2 (6 bases). This CDR3 has 15 residues. Trimming removed 3 bases from V and 2 bases from J, with 11 bases in between.

There are a few counts of this clonotype. The rearrangement uses TRBV9 and TRBJ2-2; the match to TRBD2 covers 7 bases. This CDR3 is 15 amino acids long. After removal of 1 base from V and 0 bases from J, the junction contained 0 bases not matched to a gene. Germline V CDR1 and CDR2: SGDLS, YYNGEE. CDR3 DNA: TGTGCCAGCAGCGTAAGCGGGGCGAACACCGGGGAGCTGTTTTTT. Amino acid sequence: CASSVSGANTGELFF.

The V gene is TRBV7-3, the J gene TRBJ2-2; D gene unclear. V dropped 4 bases and J dropped 7 bases, with 10 bases sitting between them. Germline-derived CDR1 and CDR2 are SGHTA and FQGTGA. CDR3 length equals 13 residues. CDR3 sequence (DNA): TGTGCCAGCAGCTCGCTTCGATACGGGGAGCTGTTTTTT. Translated: CASSSLRYGELFF.

CDR3 residues: CASRNGDLLSYEQYF. The CDR3 DNA sequence: TGTGCCAGCAGGAACGGGGACCTCCTATCCTACGAGCAGTACTTC. This chain connects TRBV12-3 or TRBV12-4 to TRBJ2-7; perhaps D is TRBD1 or TRBD2 (5 bases each). The V gene lost 6 bases and the J gene lost 1 base, with 16 bases spanning the gap. The length of the CDR3 is 15 residues.